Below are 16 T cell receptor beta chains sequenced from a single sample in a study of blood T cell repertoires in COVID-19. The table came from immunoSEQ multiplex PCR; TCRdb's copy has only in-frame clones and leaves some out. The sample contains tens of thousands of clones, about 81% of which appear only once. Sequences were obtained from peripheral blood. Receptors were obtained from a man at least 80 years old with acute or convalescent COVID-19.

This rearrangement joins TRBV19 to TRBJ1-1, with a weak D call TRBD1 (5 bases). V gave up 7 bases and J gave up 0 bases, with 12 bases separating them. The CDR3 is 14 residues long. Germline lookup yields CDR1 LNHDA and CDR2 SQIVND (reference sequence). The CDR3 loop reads CASTWGRMNTEAFF. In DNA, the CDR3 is TGTGCCAGTACCTGGGGCCGTATGAACACTGAAGCTTTCTTT.

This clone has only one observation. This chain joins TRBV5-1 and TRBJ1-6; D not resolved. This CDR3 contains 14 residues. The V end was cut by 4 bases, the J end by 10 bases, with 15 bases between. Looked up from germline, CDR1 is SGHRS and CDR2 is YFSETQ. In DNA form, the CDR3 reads TGCGCCAGCAGCCCCGGCGGAGTCGGCTCACCCCTCCACTTT. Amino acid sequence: CASSPGGVGSPLHF.

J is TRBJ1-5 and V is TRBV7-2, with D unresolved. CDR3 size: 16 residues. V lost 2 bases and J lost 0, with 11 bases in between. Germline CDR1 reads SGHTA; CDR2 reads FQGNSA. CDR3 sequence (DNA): TGTGCCAGCAGCTTATGGAGGGCAGGTAGCAATCAGCCCCAGCATTTT. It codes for CASSLWRAGSNQPQHF.

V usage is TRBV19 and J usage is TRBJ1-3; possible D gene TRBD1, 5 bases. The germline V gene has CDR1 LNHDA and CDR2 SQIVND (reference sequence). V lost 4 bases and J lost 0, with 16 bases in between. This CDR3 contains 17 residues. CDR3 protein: CASSTSHRTSSGNTIYF. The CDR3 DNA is TGTGCCAGTAGTACTTCTCACAGGACGAGCTCTGGAAACACCATATATTTT.

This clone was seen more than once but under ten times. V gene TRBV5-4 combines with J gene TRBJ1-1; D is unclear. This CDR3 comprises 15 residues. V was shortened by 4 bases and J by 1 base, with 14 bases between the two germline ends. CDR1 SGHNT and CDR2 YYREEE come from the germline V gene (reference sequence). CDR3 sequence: CASSPELESNTEAFF. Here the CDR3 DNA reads TGTGCCAGCAGCCCTGAACTCGAATCGAACACTGAAGCTTTCTTT.

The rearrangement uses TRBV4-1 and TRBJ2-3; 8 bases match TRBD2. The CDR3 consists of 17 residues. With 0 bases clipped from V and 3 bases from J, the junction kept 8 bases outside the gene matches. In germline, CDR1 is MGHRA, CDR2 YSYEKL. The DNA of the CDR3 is TGCGCCAGCAGCCAAGAGACTAGCGCGGGATTTACAGATACGCAGTATTTT. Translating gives CASSQETSAGFTDTQYF.

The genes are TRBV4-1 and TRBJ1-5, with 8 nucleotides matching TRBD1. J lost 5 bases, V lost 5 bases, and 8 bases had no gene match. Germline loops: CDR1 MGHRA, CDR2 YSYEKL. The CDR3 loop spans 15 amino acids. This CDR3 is CASSSWDRFDQPQHF. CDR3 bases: TGCGCCAGCAGCTCTTGGGACAGGTTCGATCAGCCCCAGCATTTT.

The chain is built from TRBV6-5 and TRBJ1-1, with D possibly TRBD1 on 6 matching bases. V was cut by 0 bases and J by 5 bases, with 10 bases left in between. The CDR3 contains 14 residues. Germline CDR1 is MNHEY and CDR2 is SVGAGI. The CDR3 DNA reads TGTGCCAGCAGTTACTCAACAGGGCGGACTGAAGCTTTCTTT. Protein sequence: CASSYSTGRTEAFF.

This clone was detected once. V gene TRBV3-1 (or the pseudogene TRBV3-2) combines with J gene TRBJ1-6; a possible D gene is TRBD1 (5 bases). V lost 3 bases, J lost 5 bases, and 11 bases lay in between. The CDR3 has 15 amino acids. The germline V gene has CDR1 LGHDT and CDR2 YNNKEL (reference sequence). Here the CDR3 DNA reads TGTGCCAGCAGCCATAGACAGATCAATAATTCACCCCTCCACTTT. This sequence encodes CASSHRQINNSPLHF.

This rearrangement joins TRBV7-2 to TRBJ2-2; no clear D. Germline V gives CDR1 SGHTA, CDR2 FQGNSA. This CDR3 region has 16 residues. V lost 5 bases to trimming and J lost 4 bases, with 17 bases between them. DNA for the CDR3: TGTGCCAGCAGCGAATCGCGACGGAGAAGCACCGGGGAGCTGTTTTTT. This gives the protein CASSESRRRSTGELFF.

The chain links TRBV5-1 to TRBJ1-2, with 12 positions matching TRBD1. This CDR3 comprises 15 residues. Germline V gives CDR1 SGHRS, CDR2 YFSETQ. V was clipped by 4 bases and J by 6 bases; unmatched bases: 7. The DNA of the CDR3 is TGCGCCAGCAGCCTGAGGGACAGGGGGCAAGATGGCTACACCTTC. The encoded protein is CASSLRDRGQDGYTF.

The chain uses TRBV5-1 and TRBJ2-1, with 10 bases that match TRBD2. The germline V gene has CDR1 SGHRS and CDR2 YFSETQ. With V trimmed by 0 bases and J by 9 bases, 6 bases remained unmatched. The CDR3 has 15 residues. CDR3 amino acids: CASSLGASGGREQFF. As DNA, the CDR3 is TGCGCCAGCAGCTTGGGGGCTAGCGGGGGTCGTGAGCAGTTCTTC.

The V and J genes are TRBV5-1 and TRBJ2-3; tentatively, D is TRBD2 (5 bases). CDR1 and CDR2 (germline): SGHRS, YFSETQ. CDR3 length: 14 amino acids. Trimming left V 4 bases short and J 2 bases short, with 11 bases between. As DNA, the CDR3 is TGCGCCAGCAGCCGGACTGGAACCACAGATACGCAGTATTTT. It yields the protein CASSRTGTTDTQYF.

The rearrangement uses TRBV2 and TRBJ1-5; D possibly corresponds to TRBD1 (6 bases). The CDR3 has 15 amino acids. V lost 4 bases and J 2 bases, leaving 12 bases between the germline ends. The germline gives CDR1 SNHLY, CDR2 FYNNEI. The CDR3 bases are TGTGCCAGCAGTGTCCCGGGACACGGCAATCAGCCCCAGCATTTT. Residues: CASSVPGHGNQPQHF.

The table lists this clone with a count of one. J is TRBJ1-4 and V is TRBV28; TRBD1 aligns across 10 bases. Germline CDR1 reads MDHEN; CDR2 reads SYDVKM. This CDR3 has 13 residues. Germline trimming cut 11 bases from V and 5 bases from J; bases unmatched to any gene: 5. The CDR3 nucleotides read TGTGCCGGGCGGACAGGGGGGAATGAAAAACTGTTTTTT. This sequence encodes CAGRTGGNEKLFF.

The CDR3 loop reads CASSLSGADTQYF. The CDR3, as DNA: TGTGCCAGCAGCTTGTCGGGAGCAGATACGCAGTATTTT. V is TRBV5-5 and J is TRBJ2-3; a possible D gene is TRBD2 (6 bases). The CDR3 has 13 amino acids. Deletions cut 1 base from V and 4 bases from J, with 7 bases between. CDR1 SGHKS and CDR2 YYEKEE come from the germline V gene (reference sequence). Supplemented by reference TRBV5-5 and TRBJ2-3, the full variable domain reads DAGVTQSPTHLIKTRGQQVTLRCSPISGHKSVSWYQQVLGQGPQFIFQYYEKEERGRGNFPDRFSARQFPNYSSELNVNALLLGDSALYLCASSLSGADTQYFGPGTRLTVL.